The 32 T cell receptor beta chains given below trace back to one sample, sequenced in a study of shared clonotypes between healthy human individuals (dated by TCRdb to 2020 to 2021). For the CD8 naive samples, CD45RO-negative cells were positively selected for CCR7, yielding a CD45RA+CCR7+ population from which TemRA cells were excluded. Receptors were amplified or captured by the immunoSEQ multiplex PCR assay. The immuneACCESS repertoire file appears here via TCRdb, limited to in-frame rearrangements. These files lack a portion of the clones; in checked studies, under half of the deficit traces to unresolved V genes, and the cause of the others is not known. This sample is represented by around 2.1 million clones; under 95% of them were singletons. Of the sample, under 2% falls within the top ten clones. The sample was naive CD8+ T cells from PBMCs. Sample cell subset or site, as interpreted from the label and publication: CD45RA+CCR7+. The receptors here all came from a man aged 18 to 35 in good health. Some clones in this sample may be carry-over from other donors' samples.

The chain recombines TRBV6-1 with TRBJ1-1, with TRBD1 identical over 9 bases. CDR3 length: 15 residues. CDR1 and CDR2 (germline): MNHNS, SASEGT. Trimming removed 4 bases from V and 4 bases from J; junction bases left unmatched: 7. CDR3 sequence reads: CASSVGGTGFTEAFF. In DNA, the CDR3 is TGTGCCAGCAGTGTCGGTGGGACAGGGTTCACTGAAGCTTTCTTT.

This clone was seen a handful of times. The chain uses TRBV10-3 and TRBJ1-2, with 7 bases that match TRBD1. V lost 5 bases to trimming and J lost 5 bases; unmatched junction nucleotides: 8. Germline assignment: CDR1 ENHRY and CDR2 SYGVKD. The CDR3 totals 14 residues. In DNA form, the CDR3 reads TGTGCCATCAGTAGCGACGGGACAGCATATGGCTACACCTTC. This encodes CAISSDGTAYGYTF.

This clone was observed once. The chain uses TRBV9 and TRBJ2-2; TRBD1 matches at 9 bases. Germline loops: CDR1 SGDLS, CDR2 YYNGEE. This CDR3 contains 15 residues. V lost 3 bases and J lost 8; bases outside the gene matches: 8. The CDR3 DNA sequence: TGTGCCAGCAGCGCTACAGGGGGCGCTTCGGGGGAGCTGTTTTTT. The encoded protein is CASSATGGASGELFF.

This clone was observed a few times. Additional DNA sequences in this sample encode the identical CDR3. This chain uses TRBV27 with TRBJ2-7; TRBD2 matches at 7 bases. The CDR3 is 13 residues long. Losses at the gene ends were 5 bases for V and 2 bases for J; bases not matched to a gene: 3. From germline, CDR1 is MNHEY and CDR2 SMNVEV (reference sequence). CDR3 nucleotides: TGTGCCAGCAGTCACGGGACTACCTACGAGCAGTACTTC. Its protein is CASSHGTTYEQYF.

The DNA for the CDR3 is TGTGCCAGTAGTATGGCCCGGGGCGGTAGTGGGACCCAGTACTTC. Translating it yields CASSMARGGSGTQYF. The rearrangement uses TRBV19 and TRBJ2-5; D tentatively fits TRBD1 or TRBD2 (5 bases each). Trimming took 3 bases from V and 7 from J, leaving 18 bases between them. This CDR3 region has 15 residues. Germline lookup yields CDR1 LNHDA and CDR2 SQIVND (reference sequence).

The gene calls are TRBV7-7 and TRBJ2-7; TRBD1 matches 10 bases. With V trimmed by 1 base and J by 6 bases, 3 bases remained unmatched. Germline V gene lookup returns CDR1 SSHAT and CDR2 FNYEAQ (reference sequence). The CDR3 extends over 14 amino acids. CDR3 coding DNA: TGTGCCAGCAGCTTAGGACAGGGGGCACTCGAGCAGTACTTC. Translation: CASSLGQGALEQYF.

CDR3: CASIGGEAQETQYF. In DNA, the CDR3 is TGTGCCAGCATTGGGGGTGAAGCCCAAGAGACCCAGTACTTC. The rearrangement links TRBV7-8 to TRBJ2-5, with D possibly being TRBD1 or TRBD2 (5 bases each). The germline CDR1 and CDR2 sequences are SGHVS and FQNEAQ. V was clipped by 7 bases and J by 1 base, with 13 bases between them. This CDR3 contains 14 residues.

J is TRBJ1-1 and V is TRBV18, with D possibly being TRBD1 (6 bases). The germline V gene has CDR1 KGHSH and CDR2 LQKENI. CDR3 size: 17 residues. Trimming left V 2 bases short and J 0 bases short, with 16 bases between. The CDR3 DNA reads as TGTGCCAGCTCACCAAACCGGGGGCAGGCCATGAACACTGAAGCTTTCTTT. Its translation is CASSPNRGQAMNTEAFF.

The rearrangement joins TRBV9 to TRBJ2-7, with D possibly being TRBD1 (6 bases). Germline CDR1 and CDR2: SGDLS and YYNGEE. V lost 3 bases and J lost 1, with 8 bases in between. The CDR3 consists of 13 residues. The CDR3: CASSDRDSYEQYF. In DNA, the CDR3 is TGTGCCAGCAGCGACAGGGATTCCTACGAGCAGTACTTC.

The V and J genes are TRBV19 and TRBJ1-2; D is unclear. Trimming removed 8 bases at V and 4 bases at J, with 11 bases between. Germline V gene data show CDR1 as LNHDA and CDR2 as SQIVND (reference sequence). The CDR3 spans 12 residues. The CDR3 nucleotides read TGTGCCAGTTCCGACCGAGTCTATGGCTACACCTTC. The encoded protein is CASSDRVYGYTF.

The J gene is TRBJ2-6, the V gene TRBV7-6, with 7 bases fitting TRBD1. V lost 5 bases and J lost 4; bases outside the gene matches: 17. This CDR3 is 19 amino acids long. Looked up from germline, CDR1 is SGHVS and CDR2 is FNYEAQ. The CDR3 nucleotides read TGTGCCAGCAGCCAACGGTCACAGGGGATTTTTTCAGGGGCCAACGTCCTGACTTTC. Amino acid sequence: CASSQRSQGIFSGANVLTF.

V gene TRBV28 combines with J gene TRBJ2-5; 9 bases fit TRBD1. V dropped 5 bases and J dropped 7; count of bases not matched to a gene: 20. The CDR3 is 18 amino acids. Germline-derived CDR1 and CDR2 are MDHEN and SYDVKM. Here the CDR3 reads CASSPLFPRDRVAGTQYF. DNA of the CDR3: TGTGCCAGCAGTCCGCTATTCCCCCGGGACAGGGTGGCAGGGACCCAGTACTTC.

The chain recombines TRBV15 with TRBJ1-1, with 7 bases that match TRBD1. With V trimmed by 5 bases and J by 5 bases, 5 bases remained unmatched. In germline, CDR1 is LNHNV, CDR2 YYDKDF (reference sequence). The CDR3 extends over 13 amino acids. This CDR3 is CATSDRARTEAFF. DNA for the CDR3: TGTGCCACCAGCGACAGGGCCCGTACTGAAGCTTTCTTT.

This clone was detected once. The chain recombines TRBV28 with TRBJ1-1; no reliable D call. CDR3 size: 14 residues. With 6 bases removed from V and 7 bases from J, the gap between germline ends came to 18 bases. Germline lookup yields CDR1 MDHEN and CDR2 SYDVKM. The CDR3, as DNA: TGTGCCAGCAGCGCAGGTCGCGTATGGGGTGAAGCTTTCTTT. Translated: CASSAGRVWGEAFF. The full variable domain, rest sourced from reference TRBV28 and TRBJ1-1, is DVKVTQSSRYLVKRTGEKVFLECVQDMDHENMFWYRQDPGLGLRLIYFSYDVKMKEKGDIPEGYSVSREKKERFSLILESASTNQTSMYLCASSAGRVWGEAFFGQGTRLTVV.

The chain is built from TRBV30 and TRBJ2-5, with 11 nucleotides matching TRBD2. The CDR3 runs 14 residues. V dropped 0 bases and J dropped 5; count of bases not matched to a gene: 2. Germline V gene data show CDR1 as GTSNPN and CDR2 as SVGIG (reference sequence). CDR3 DNA: TGTGCCTGGAGTGTGTCTAGCGGGGGGGAGACCCAGTACTTC. As protein: CAWSVSSGGETQYF.

Note on this clone: The same CDR3 arises from other DNA sequences in this sample as well. J is TRBJ2-7 and V is TRBV27; D is unclear. The CDR3 runs 13 residues. Trimming took off 8 bases at V and 3 bases at J, with 14 bases between the two ends. In germline, CDR1 is MNHEY, CDR2 SMNVEV (reference sequence). This CDR3 is CASSSGRSYEQYF. For the CDR3, the DNA is TGTGCCAGCTCATCGGGCAGGAGCTACGAGCAGTACTTC.

J is TRBJ1-1 and V is TRBV7-8; no reliable D call. Germline loops: CDR1 SGHVS, CDR2 FQNEAQ. The CDR3 extends over 15 amino acids. V lost 5 bases to trimming and J lost 3 bases, with 16 bases between them. CDR3: CASSPYTTQDTEAFF. The CDR3 DNA reads as TGTGCCAGCAGCCCGTACACCACCCAGGACACTGAAGCTTTCTTT.

The chain is built from TRBV7-8 and TRBJ2-2; 12 bases map to TRBD2. The V segment lost 4 bases and the J segment 2 bases; nucleotides outside the gene matches: 5. The CDR3 has 17 residues. Germline values: CDR1 SGHVS, CDR2 FQNEAQ. The chain's CDR3 is CASSYKLAGGNTGELFF. In nucleotides, the CDR3 is TGTGCCAGCAGCTACAAACTAGCGGGAGGTAACACCGGGGAGCTGTTTTTT.

The chain carries TRBV6-6 and TRBJ2-7; D is perhaps TRBD1 or TRBD2 (6 bases each). Germline CDR1 and CDR2: MNHNY and SVGAGI (reference sequence). V lost 2 bases to trimming and J lost 2 bases, with 10 bases between them. There are 14 residues in the CDR3. The CDR3: CASSYAGEAYEQYF. CDR3 in DNA: TGTGCCAGCAGTTACGCAGGGGAGGCCTACGAGCAGTACTTC.

The chain couples TRBV7-9 to TRBJ1-2; no clear D gene. The CDR3 totals 15 residues. The germline V and J ends were trimmed by 1 base and 0 bases, with 9 bases remaining between them. Germline V CDR1 and CDR2: SEHNR, FQNEAQ (reference sequence). The CDR3 nucleotides are TGTGCCAGCAGCTTAGGGCCAGGTACTAACTATGGCTACACCTTC. Translation: CASSLGPGTNYGYTF.

This chain uses TRBV27 with TRBJ2-5; perhaps TRBD1 as D (6 bases). Trimming stripped 3 bases from V and 4 bases from J, with 12 bases between. CDR1 and CDR2 from the germline V gene are MNHEY and SMNVEV (reference sequence). CDR3 length: 14 amino acids. CDR3 sequence: CASSFRSTGETQYF. Here the CDR3 DNA reads TGTGCCAGCAGTTTTCGATCGACAGGAGAGACCCAGTACTTC.

This chain uses TRBV2 with TRBJ1-1; D is ambiguous. CDR1 is SNHLY and CDR2 is FYNNEI in the germline V gene. V lost 9 bases and J 0 bases, leaving 14 bases between the germline ends. This CDR3 has 14 amino acids. CDR3 sequence reads: CARRRTSMNTEAFF. In nucleotides, the CDR3 is TGTGCCAGACGAAGGACTTCCATGAACACTGAAGCTTTCTTT.

The chain employs TRBV28 and TRBJ1-2; no reliable D call. Per germline, CDR1 MDHEN and CDR2 SYDVKM. V dropped 10 bases and J dropped 0 bases, with 12 bases sitting between them. The CDR3 has 13 residues. The CDR3 coding sequence is TGTGCCATTATCGGAGGGCCTAACTATGGCTACACCTTC. It encodes CAIIGGPNYGYTF.

The CDR3 DNA reads as TGTGCCAGCAGCTTAGCGATAGGGTCCCAGCATTTT. This sequence encodes CASSLAIGSQHF. The V gene is TRBV7-9, the J gene TRBJ1-5, with D unresolved. Germline V gives CDR1 SEHNR, CDR2 FQNEAQ (reference sequence). This CDR3 comprises 12 residues. V was trimmed by 0 bases and J by 11 bases, leaving 8 bases between them.

The chain uses TRBV9 and TRBJ2-5, with 8 bases matching TRBD2. This CDR3 has 13 residues. The germline gives CDR1 SGDLS, CDR2 YYNGEE. V trimming: 7 bases; J trimming: 5 bases; junction bases outside the gene matches: 7. This CDR3 reads CASGSGMVETQYF. Here the CDR3 DNA reads TGTGCCAGCGGTAGCGGGATGGTCGAGACCCAGTACTTC. The full variable domain, in which reference TRBV9 and TRBJ2-5 provide the parts outside the CDR3, is DSGVTQTPKHLITATGQRVTLRCSPRSGDLSVYWYQQSLDQGLQFLIQYYNGEERAKGNILERFSAQQFPDLHSELNLSSLELGDSALYFCASGSGMVETQYFGPGTRLLVL.

The chain couples TRBV7-3 to TRBJ2-2; TRBD1 matches at 7 bases. The junction had 9 bases not matched to a gene; V was cut back by 5 bases and J by 6 bases. The germline V gene has CDR1 SGHTA and CDR2 FQGTGA. The CDR3 loop spans 15 amino acids. CDR3 in amino acids: CASSPGQERPGELFF. Here the CDR3 DNA reads TGTGCCAGCAGCCCAGGACAGGAGCGTCCCGGGGAGCTGTTTTTT.

The chain couples TRBV27 to TRBJ2-1; 13 bases match TRBD2. The CDR3 consists of 15 residues. V was clipped by 6 bases and J by 4 bases; unmatched bases: 3. Per germline, CDR1 MNHEY and CDR2 SMNVEV (reference sequence). The DNA of the CDR3 is TGTGCCAGCAGGACGGGACTAGCGGGATACAATGAGCAGTTCTTC. Amino acids: CASRTGLAGYNEQFF.

As for this clone: The same CDR3 is also encoded by other DNA sequences in this sample. The genes are TRBV30 and TRBJ1-1, with unresolved D. Germline V lookup: CDR1 GTSNPN, CDR2 SVGIG (reference sequence). This CDR3 region has 12 residues. With 3 bases removed from V and 1 base from J, the gap between germline ends came to 6 bases. The CDR3 spells CAWSPQNTEAFF. The CDR3, as DNA: TGTGCCTGGAGCCCCCAGAACACTGAAGCTTTCTTT.

CDR3 amino acids: CASSSGTGINYGYTF. CDR3 sequence (DNA): TGTGCCAGCAGTTCCGGGACAGGCATTAACTATGGCTACACCTTC. The chain is built from TRBV27 and TRBJ1-2; TRBD1 aligns across 8 bases. The germline V gene encodes CDR1 MNHEY and CDR2 SMNVEV (reference sequence). The CDR3 runs 15 residues. After removal of 4 bases from V and 1 base from J, the junction contained 5 bases not matched to a gene.

This chain uses TRBV25-1 with TRBJ2-7, with 9 nucleotides matching TRBD2. This CDR3 is built from 16 residues. The V and J ends lost 1 base and 7 bases, in that order; junction bases with no gene match: 11. Germline-derived CDR1 and CDR2 are MGHDK and SYGVNS. This CDR3 is CASSESLREGLGEQYF. CDR3 nucleotides: TGTGCCAGCAGTGAATCCCTGCGGGAGGGCCTGGGGGAGCAGTACTTC.

The chain is built from TRBV20-1 and TRBJ1-2; TRBD1 might be the D (5 bases). CDR1 and CDR2 from the germline V gene are DFQATT and SNEGSKA (reference sequence). CDR3 length: 10 amino acids. V lost 7 bases, J lost 4 bases, and 7 bases lay in between. CDR3 sequence reads: CSGRGYGYTF. The CDR3 coding sequence is TGCAGTGGAAGGGGCTATGGCTACACCTTC.

The rearrangement joins TRBV11-1 to TRBJ2-3, with 13 bases identical to TRBD2. The CDR3 is made up of 19 amino acids. Per germline, CDR1 SGHAT and CDR2 FQDESV (reference sequence). J was trimmed by 0 bases and V by 1 base; bases with no gene match: 7. Here the CDR3 DNA reads TGTGCCAGCAGCTTAGGGACTAGCGGGAGTCCGACCAGCACAGATACGCAGTATTTT. It yields the protein CASSLGTSGSPTSTDTQYF. The full variable domain, completed using reference TRBV11-1 and TRBJ2-3, is EAEVAQSPRYKITEKSQAVAFWCDPISGHATLYWYRQILGQGPELLVQFQDESVVDDSQLPKDRFSAERLKGVDSTLKIQPAELGDSAMYLCASSLGTSGSPTSTDTQYFGPGTRLTVL.